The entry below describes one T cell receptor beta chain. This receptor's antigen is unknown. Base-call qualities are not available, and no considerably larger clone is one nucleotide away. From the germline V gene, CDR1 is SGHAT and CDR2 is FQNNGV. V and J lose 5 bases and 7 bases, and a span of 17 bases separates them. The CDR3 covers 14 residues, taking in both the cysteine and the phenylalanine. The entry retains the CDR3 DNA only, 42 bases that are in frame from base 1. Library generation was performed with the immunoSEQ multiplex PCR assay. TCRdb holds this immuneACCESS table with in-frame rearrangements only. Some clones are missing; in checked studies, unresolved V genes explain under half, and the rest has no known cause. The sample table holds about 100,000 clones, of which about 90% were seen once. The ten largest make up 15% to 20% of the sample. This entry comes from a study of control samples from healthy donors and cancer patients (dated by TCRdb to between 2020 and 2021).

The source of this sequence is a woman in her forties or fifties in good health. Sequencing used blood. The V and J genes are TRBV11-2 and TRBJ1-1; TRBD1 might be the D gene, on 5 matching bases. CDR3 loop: CASSLQGSVGEAFF. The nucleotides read TGTGCCAGCAGCCTCCAGGGTTCAGTTGGTGAAGCTTTCTTT.